This T cell receptor beta chain is from a study of blood T cell repertoires in COVID-19. The CDR3 has 11 amino acids. Trimming took 6 bases from V and 7 from J, leaving 9 bases between them. Per the germline V gene, CDR1 is MDHEN and CDR2 is SYDVKM. TCRdb's copy holds only in-frame clones and misses some; the assay was immunoSEQ multiplex PCR. The table includes 200,000 to 250,000 clones, 87% detected once. Sequenced: peripheral blood. The chain has TRBV28 and TRBJ1-1; a weak D match, TRBD1 (5 bases). The source is a man between 35 and 55 years old with active or convalescent COVID-19. CDR3 region: CASSWGSEAFF. In nucleotides, the CDR3 is TGTGCCAGCAGCTGGGGCAGTGAAGCTTTCTTT.